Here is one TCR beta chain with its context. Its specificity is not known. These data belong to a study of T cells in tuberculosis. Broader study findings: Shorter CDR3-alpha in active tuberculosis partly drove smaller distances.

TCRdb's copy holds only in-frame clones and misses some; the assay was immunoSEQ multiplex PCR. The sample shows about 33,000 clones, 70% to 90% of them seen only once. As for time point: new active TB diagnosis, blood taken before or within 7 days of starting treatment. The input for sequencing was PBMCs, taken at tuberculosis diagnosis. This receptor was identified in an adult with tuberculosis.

CDR3 loop: CASSQDPGGNEQFF. The DNA for the CDR3 is TGCGCCAGCAGCCAAGATCCCGGAGGCAATGAGCAGTTCTTC. The chain joins TRBV4-3 to TRBJ2-1, with D tentatively TRBD2 (5 bases). The germline V gene has CDR1 LGHNA and CDR2 YSLEER. This CDR3 comprises 14 residues. V lost 0 bases and J lost 6, with 9 bases in between.